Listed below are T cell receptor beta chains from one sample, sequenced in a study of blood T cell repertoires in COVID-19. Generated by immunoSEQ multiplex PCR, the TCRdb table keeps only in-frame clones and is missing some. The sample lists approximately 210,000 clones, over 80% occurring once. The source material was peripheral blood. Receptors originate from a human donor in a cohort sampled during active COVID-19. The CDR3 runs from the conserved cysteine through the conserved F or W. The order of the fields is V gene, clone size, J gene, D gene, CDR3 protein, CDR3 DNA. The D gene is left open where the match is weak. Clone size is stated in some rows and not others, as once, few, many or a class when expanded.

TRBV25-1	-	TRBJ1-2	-	CASSEDGITGGYTF	TGTGCCAGCAGTGAGGACGGGATTACCGGCGGCTACACCTTC
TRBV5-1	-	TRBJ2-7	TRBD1	CASSKDRDSLPAF	TGCGCCAGCAGCAAGGACAGGGATAGCCTCCCGGCATTC
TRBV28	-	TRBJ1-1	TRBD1	CASNDPGGVNTEAFF	TGTGCCAGCAATGACCCAGGGGGCGTGAACACTGAAGCTTTCTTT
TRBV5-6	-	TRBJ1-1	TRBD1	CASSSLGQGAGTEAFF	TGTGCCAGCAGCTCTTTAGGGCAGGGGGCGGGTACTGAAGCTTTCTTT
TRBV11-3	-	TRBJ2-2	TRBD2	CASSPRGGGPGELFF	TGTGCCAGCAGCCCGCGCGGGGGGGGGCCCGGGGAGCTGTTTTTT
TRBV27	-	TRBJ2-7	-	CASGEGFYEQYF	TGTGCCAGTGGAGAGGGTTTCTACGAGCAGTACTTC
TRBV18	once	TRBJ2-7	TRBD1	CASSPGTAYEQYF	TGTGCCAGCTCACCTGGGACAGCCTACGAGCAGTACTTC
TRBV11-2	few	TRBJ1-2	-	CASSIKYARRIDGYTF	TGTGCCAGCAGCATTAAATATGCCAGGCGTATTGATGGCTACACCTTC
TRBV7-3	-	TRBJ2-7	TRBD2	CASSSIAGGTTEQYF	TGTGCCAGCAGCTCGATCGCGGGAGGGACCACCGAGCAGTACTTC
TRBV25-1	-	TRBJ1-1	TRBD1	CASSRRQGDTEAFF	TGTGCCAGCAGTAGACGACAGGGAGACACTGAAGCTTTCTTT
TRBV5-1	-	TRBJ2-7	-	CASNPTGRRVSSYEQYF	TGCGCCAGCAATCCAACGGGACGGAGGGTGAGCTCCTACGAGCAGTACTTC
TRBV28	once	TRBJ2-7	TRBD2	CASSPGVAGYYEQYF	TGTGCCAGCAGTCCCGGGGTAGCGGGATACTACGAGCAGTACTTC
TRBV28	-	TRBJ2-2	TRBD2	CASSLAGVLTGELFF	TGTGCCAGCAGTTTGGCGGGAGTCTTAACCGGGGAGCTGTTTTTT
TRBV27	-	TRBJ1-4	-	CASSLFRLGDEKLFF	TGTGCCAGCAGCCTCTTCAGGTTAGGTGATGAAAAACTGTTTTTT
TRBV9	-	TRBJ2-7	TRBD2	CASSVAPSGIFYEQYF	TGTGCCAGCAGCGTTGCCCCTAGCGGGATTTTCTACGAGCAGTACTTC
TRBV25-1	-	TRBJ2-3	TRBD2	CASSQPGLAWDTQYF	TGTGCCAGCAGTCAACCGGGACTAGCGTGGGATACGCAGTATTTT
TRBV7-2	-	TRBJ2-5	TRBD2	CASSQGLAGSETQYF	TGTGCCAGCAGCCAGGGACTAGCGGGGTCAGAGACCCAGTACTTC
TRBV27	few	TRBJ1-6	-	CASSGGWTSPLHF	TGTGCCAGCAGCGGGGGGTGGACCTCACCCCTCCACTTT
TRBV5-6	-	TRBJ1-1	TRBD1	CASSFTRDRSRFF	TGTGCCAGCAGCTTTACCCGGGACAGGTCTCGTTTCTTT
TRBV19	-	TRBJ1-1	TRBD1	CASSFPDRVEMNTEAFF	TGTGCCAGTAGTTTCCCGGACAGGGTAGAGATGAACACTGAAGCTTTCTTT
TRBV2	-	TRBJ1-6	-	CASRAVTPPLHF	TGTGCCAGCAGAGCCGTAACGCCACCCCTCCACTTT
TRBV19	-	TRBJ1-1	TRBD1	CASSRDSGSNTEAFF	TGTGCCAGTAGCAGGGACAGCGGATCGAACACTGAAGCTTTCTTT
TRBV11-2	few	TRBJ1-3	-	CASSPIRAGDTGNTIYF	TGTGCCAGCAGCCCCATTCGGGCAGGGGATACTGGAAACACCATATATTTT
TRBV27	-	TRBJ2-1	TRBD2	CASSWLSSGIYNEQFF	TGTGCCAGCAGTTGGCTCTCGAGCGGGATTTACAATGAGCAGTTCTTC
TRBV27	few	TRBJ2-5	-	CASRNRVGETQYF	TGTGCCAGCAGGAACAGGGTAGGAGAGACCCAGTACTTC
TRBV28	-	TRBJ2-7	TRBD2	CATAPTSGTYEQYF	TGTGCCACCGCTCCGACTAGCGGAACTTACGAGCAGTACTTC
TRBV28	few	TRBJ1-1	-	CASSLYRANTEAFF	TGTGCCAGCAGTTTATACAGGGCGAACACTGAAGCTTTCTTT
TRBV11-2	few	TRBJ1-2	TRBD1	CASSLTGAYGYTF	TGTGCCAGCAGCTTAACAGGGGCCTATGGCTACACCTTC
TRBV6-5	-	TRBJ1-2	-	CASKRGPQYGYTF	TGTGCCAGCAAGCGGGGGCCCCAATATGGCTACACCTTC
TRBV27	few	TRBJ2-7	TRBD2	CASSLGGRHFYEQYF	TGTGCCAGCAGTTTGGGGGGGAGGCACTTCTACGAGCAGTACTTC
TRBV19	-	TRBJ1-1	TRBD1	CASSIFTGGRTEAFF	TGTGCCAGTAGTATATTTACAGGGGGGAGGACTGAAGCTTTCTTT
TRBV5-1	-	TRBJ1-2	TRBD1	CASSLLGQGSTGYTF	TGCGCCAGCAGCTTGCTGGGACAGGGTTCCACTGGCTACACCTTC
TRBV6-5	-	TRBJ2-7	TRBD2	CASRTSSPREQYF	TGTGCCAGCAGGACTAGCTCGCCCCGGGAGCAGTACTTC
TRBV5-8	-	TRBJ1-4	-	CASSLNRVYPNEKLFF	TGTGCCAGCAGCTTGAACAGGGTTTACCCTAATGAAAAACTGTTTTTT
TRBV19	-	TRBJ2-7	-	CASSIGQGIGEQYF	TGTGCCAGTAGTATCGGTCAGGGGATCGGCGAGCAGTACTTC
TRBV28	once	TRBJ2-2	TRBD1	CASSLGDRGSTGELFF	TGTGCCAGCAGTTTGGGGGACAGGGGGTCCACCGGGGAGCTGTTTTTT
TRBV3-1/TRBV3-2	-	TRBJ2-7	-	CASSQDRERTLEQYF	TGTGCCAGCAGCCAAGATCGGGAAAGGACCCTCGAGCAGTACTTC
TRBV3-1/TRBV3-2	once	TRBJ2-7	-	CASSPLLRAYEQYF	TGTGCCAGCAGCCCCCTCCTCAGGGCCTACGAGCAGTACTTC
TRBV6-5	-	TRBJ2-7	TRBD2	CASSRTSGRIHEQYF	TGTGCCAGCAGTCGCACTAGCGGGAGAATCCACGAGCAGTACTTC
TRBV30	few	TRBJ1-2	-	CAWSFPNRENYGYTF	TGTGCCTGGAGTTTCCCTAACAGGGAGAACTATGGCTACACCTTC
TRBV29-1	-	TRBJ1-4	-	CSVSGTIREKLFF	TGCAGCGTGTCCGGGACAATCCGCGAAAAACTGTTTTTT
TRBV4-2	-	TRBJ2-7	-	CASSQDLASSYEQYF	TGTGCCAGCAGCCAAGATTTGGCAAGTTCCTACGAGCAGTACTTC
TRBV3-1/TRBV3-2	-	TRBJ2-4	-	CASSQMGLVDIQYF	TGTGCCAGCAGCCAAATGGGGCTAGTTGACATTCAGTACTTC
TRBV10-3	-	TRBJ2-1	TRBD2	CAIKGTSAINEQFF	TGTGCCATCAAGGGGACTAGCGCCATTAATGAGCAGTTCTTC
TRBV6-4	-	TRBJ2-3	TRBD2	CASSATSGSGDTQYF	TGTGCCAGCAGTGCGACTAGCGGGAGTGGAGATACGCAGTATTTT
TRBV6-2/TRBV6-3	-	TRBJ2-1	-	CASSLEDEQFF	TGTGCCAGCAGCCTAGAGGATGAGCAGTTCTTC